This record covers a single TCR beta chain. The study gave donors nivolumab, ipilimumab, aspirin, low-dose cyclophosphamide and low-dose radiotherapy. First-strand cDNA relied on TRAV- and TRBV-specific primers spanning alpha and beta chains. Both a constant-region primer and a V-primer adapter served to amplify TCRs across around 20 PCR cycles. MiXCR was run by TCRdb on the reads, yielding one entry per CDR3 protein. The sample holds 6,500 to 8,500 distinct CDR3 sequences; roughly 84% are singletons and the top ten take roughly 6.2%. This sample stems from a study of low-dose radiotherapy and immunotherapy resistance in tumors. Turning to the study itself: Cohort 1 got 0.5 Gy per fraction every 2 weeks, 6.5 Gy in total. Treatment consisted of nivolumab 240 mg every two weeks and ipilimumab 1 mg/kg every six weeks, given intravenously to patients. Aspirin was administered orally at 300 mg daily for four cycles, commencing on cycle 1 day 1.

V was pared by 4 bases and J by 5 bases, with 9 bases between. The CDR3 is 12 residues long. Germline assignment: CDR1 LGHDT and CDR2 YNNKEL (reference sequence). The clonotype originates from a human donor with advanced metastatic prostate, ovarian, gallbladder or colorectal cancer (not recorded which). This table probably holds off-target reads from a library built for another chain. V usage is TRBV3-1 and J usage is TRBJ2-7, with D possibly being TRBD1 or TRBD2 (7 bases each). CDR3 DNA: TGTGCCAGCAGCCCAGGGGGGGACGAGCAGTACTTC. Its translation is CASSPGGDEQYF.